This T cell receptor beta chain was sequenced for a study of T cell responses to AZD1222 COVID-19 vaccine. Unmatched junction bases numbered 9, after V lost 3 bases and J lost 11 bases. The germline CDR1 and CDR2 sequences are SNHLY and FYNNEI. The CDR3 covers 14 residues. Method: immunoSEQ multiplex PCR; TCRdb's copy keeps in-frame clones and lacks some. In the table there are about 130,000 clones, 90% of which are singletons. This chain uses TRBV2 with TRBJ1-5, with 8 bases aligning to TRBD1. The source material was peripheral blood, sampled on day 0 of MenACWY control vaccination. This sequence was found in an adult in good health. CDR3: CASSDYRGSLAQHF. The CDR3 coding sequence is TGTGCCAGCAGTGACTACAGGGGGTCTCTGGCCCAGCATTTT. Full variable domain (rest looked up from reference TRBV2 and TRBJ1-5): EPEVTQTPSHQVTQMGQEVILRCVPISNHLYFYWYRQILGQKVEFLVSFYNNEISEKSEIFDDQFSVERPDGSNFTLKIRSTKLEDSAMYFCASSDYRGSLAQHFGDGTRLSIL.